The present entry profiles one T cell receptor (beta chain) with its context. This entry is derived from a study of cytomegalovirus exposure and HLA in healthy donors. The primer mix had 60 Vbeta and 13 Jbeta primers. Here immunoSEQ multiplex PCR was the method, and the copy in TCRdb shows in-frame clones only, minus some. The table has roughly 150,000 clones, approximately 82% seen once. The junction had 10 bases not matched to a gene; V was cut back by 5 bases and J by 1 base. Germline V gene sequence: CDR1 SGHTA, CDR2 FQGNSA. The CDR3 sequence is 16 residues long. The chain combines TRBV7-2 with TRBJ1-1; 7 bases are shared with TRBD1. Sequencing used PBMCs. The sequence was obtained from a male donor in good health and CMV-seronegative. CDR3 protein: CASSLSPGTANTEAFF. CDR3 coding DNA: TGTGCCAGCAGCCTGTCGCCAGGGACAGCGAACACTGAAGCTTTCTTT. The whole variable domain, remainder taken from reference TRBV7-2 and TRBJ1-1, is GAGVSQSPSNKVTEKGKDVELRCDPISGHTALYWYRQSLGQGLEFLIYFQGNSAPDKSGLPSDRFSAERTGGSVSTLTIQRTQQEDSAVYLCASSLSPGTANTEAFFGQGTRLTVV.